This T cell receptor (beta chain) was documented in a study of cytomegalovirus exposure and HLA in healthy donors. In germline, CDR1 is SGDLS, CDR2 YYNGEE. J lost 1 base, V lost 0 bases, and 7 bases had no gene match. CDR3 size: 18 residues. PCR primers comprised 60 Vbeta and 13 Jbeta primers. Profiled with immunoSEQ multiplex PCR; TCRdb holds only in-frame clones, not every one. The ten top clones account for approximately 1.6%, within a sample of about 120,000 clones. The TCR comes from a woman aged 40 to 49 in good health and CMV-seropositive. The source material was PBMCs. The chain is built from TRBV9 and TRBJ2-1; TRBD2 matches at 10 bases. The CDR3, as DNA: TGTGCCAGCAGCGTAGGGAGCGGGAGGGGGATGTCCTACAATGAGCAGTTCTTC. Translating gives CASSVGSGRGMSYNEQFF.